Listed below are T cell receptor beta chains from one sample, sequenced in a study of tumor-infiltrating lymphocytes in primary liver carcinoma. Via MiXCR, TCRdb re-called the multiplex PCR reads, giving one row per CDR3 protein. In the table there are just over 30,000 distinct CDR3 sequences, roughly 78% of which are singletons. The sequencing input was liver tumor tissue from sampling region 3. Receptor source: a woman aged 30 to 39 with primary liver carcinoma and hepatitis B virus infection. Each CDR3 is given with its conserved first and last residue. D genes are given only for firm matches. Size tells how often a clone was seen (once, few, many) or the class of an expanded clone, and some rows leave it out.

cdr3_nt	cdr3_aa	j_call	d_call	v_call	clone_size
TGTACCAGCAGCAATCGGACAGGCAAATATACGCAGTATTTT	CTSSNRTGKYTQYF	TRBJ2-3	TRBD1	TRBV11-3	.
TGCGCCAGCAGTGTGGATGGCGGGAGCTCCTACAATGAGCAGTTCTTC	CASSVDGGSSYNEQFF	TRBJ2-1	TRBD2	TRBV10-2	medium-sized
TGCGCCAGCAGTCAAGCTGTGACGGGGGATCACATTAGCTACGAGCAATACTTC	CASSQAVTGDHISYEQYF	TRBJ2-7	.	TRBV4-3	.
TGCAGCGTCGAGGGCAGGGCGAAGACTGAAGTTTACTTT	CSVEGRAKTEVYF	TRBJ1-1	.	TRBV29-1	.
TGTACCAGTGGACAGGGGCGCGCCCACGAGCAGTACTTC	CTSGQGRAHEQYF	TRBJ2-7	TRBD1	TRBV7-8	.
TGTGCCAGCACCTTAGATGGGATGGCGGGGAAAGGCTACACCTTC	CASTLDGMAGKGYTF	TRBJ1-2	.	TRBV11-2	few
TGTGCCAGTAGCCCCGGACAAGGGGGACTAGTGGGAGGATTCAATGAGCAGTTCTTC	CASSPGQGGLVGGFNEQFF	TRBJ2-1	TRBD2	TRBV11-3	.
TGCGCCAACAGCCAAGATGCGGGAAACTCCTACAATGAACAGTTCTTC	CANSQDAGNSYNEQFF	TRBJ2-1	.	TRBV4-3	.
TGTACCAGCAGCTACGGCGGGAGGACCTCGGGAAGCGAGCAATACTTC	CTSSYGGRTSGSEQYF	TRBJ2-7	TRBD2	TRBV11-2	.
TGTGCCAGCAGATATACATTGGGGAGGGTTGAAGCTTTCTTT	CASRYTLGRVEAFF	TRBJ1-1	.	TRBV11-2	.
TGTGCCATCAGTGAGTCCCACAATTTGGACATCGGGGAGTTGTTTTTT	CAISESHNLDIGELFF	TRBJ2-2	.	TRBV10-3	.
TGCGCTAACAGACACACAAAGTTGGTCAATGAGCAGTTCTTC	CANRHTKLVNEQFF	TRBJ2-1	.	TRBV4-3	once
TGTGCCAGCAGCCCGAGCGCGGCGGCGGGTATGCAGTTCTTC	CASSPSAAAGMQFF	TRBJ2-1	.	TRBV7-9	.
TGTGCGAGCAGCTTTCCAACCGGGGCTAGCCGAGAGACCCAGTACTTC	CASSFPTGASRETQYF	TRBJ2-5	.	TRBV11-2	.
TGTGCCAGCAGCGTGGGAGGAGCCGGGGAGCTGTTATTT	CASSVGGAGELLF	TRBJ2-2	.	TRBV9	.
TGTGCCAGCAACTGGTCCGGTGTCGAGTACACTGAAGCTTTCTTT	CASNWSGVEYTEAFF	TRBJ1-1	.	TRBV5-4	.
TGCGCCAGCAACCCCGGGCCCCGAAAGGAGGAGACCCAGTACTTC	CASNPGPRKEETQYF	TRBJ2-5	.	TRBV5-1	.
TGTGCCAGCAGCTTAGCCCTAAACTATGGCTACACCTTC	CASSLALNYGYTF	TRBJ1-2	.	TRBV11-2	many
TGTGTCAGCAGCATTAGCGGCCTCACGTATATGCAGTATTTT	CVSSISGLTYMQYF	TRBJ2-3	.	TRBV11-3	.
TGTGCCATCAGTCACACGGCGACCTGGGATGAGCAGTACTTC	CAISHTATWDEQYF	TRBJ2-7	.	TRBV10-3	.
TGTGCCTGGAAGGTCTGGGGCGCGACCCTAGGGACCCAGTACTTC	CAWKVWGATLGTQYF	TRBJ2-5	.	TRBV30	.
TGCAGTGCTCGCGGGACCGGTTCCTTCCCACCCTATGGCTACACCTTC	CSARGTGSFPPYGYTF	TRBJ1-2	.	TRBV20-1	few
TGTGCCATCAGTCCCAAGGCGTCCCGGGATGAGCAATTCTTC	CAISPKASRDEQFF	TRBJ2-1	.	TRBV10-3	few
TGTGCCTGCAGCTCTGGTCTCCGGGGCCGGGTAACTGATGGCTACACCTTC	CACSSGLRGRVTDGYTF	TRBJ1-2	.	TRBV11-3	.
TGCGCCAGCAGCCCCTCTGGGTGGCACTCCTACGAGAAGCACTTC	CASSPSGWHSYEKHF	TRBJ2-7	.	TRBV5-1	.
TGTGCCAGCAGCTTCGGGTCCAACACTGAAGTTTTCTTT	CASSFGSNTEVFF	TRBJ1-1	.	TRBV11-2	.
TGTGCCAACAGCTTAGATCAACAGGGTATGGTCTACAATGAGAAGTTCTTC	CANSLDQQGMVYNEKFF	TRBJ2-1	.	TRBV11-2	.
TGTGTCAGCAGCTTAGTAGTGGGACTAGCGGGGGAAAAGCAGTACTTC	CVSSLVVGLAGEKQYF	TRBJ2-7	TRBD2	TRBV11-2	once
TGTGCCAGCGGCTACCCCGGCACTAGCGGTTACGAGCACTACTTC	CASGYPGTSGYEHYF	TRBJ2-7	TRBD2	TRBV6-2/TRBV6-3	.
TGTGCCAGCGGTAGTAGCGGAATTAGCTCTGGGGCCGACGTCCTGACTTTT	CASGSSGISSGADVLTF	TRBJ2-6	.	TRBV7-9	.
TGTGCCAGCAGCACCTTCCCCGGGAGCGGAGAGTCCCAGTACTTC	CASSTFPGSGESQYF	TRBJ2-5	.	TRBV12-3/TRBV12-4	.
TGTGCCAGCAGCTTATACAGGGGCAATGAGCAGTTCTTC	CASSLYRGNEQFF	TRBJ2-1	TRBD1	TRBV5-8	.
TGTGCCAGTAGTTCACTAGCGGGAATCAATGAGCAGTTCTTC	CASSSLAGINEQFF	TRBJ2-1	TRBD2	TRBV19	few
TGTGCCACCAGTTTAAACCCAGGGATCGGCTACGAGCATTACTTC	CATSLNPGIGYEHYF	TRBJ2-7	.	TRBV28	.
TGCGCCAGCAGTCAAGACCCGACAGGGAATAGTTCACCCCTCTACTTT	CASSQDPTGNSSPLYF	TRBJ1-6	TRBD1	TRBV4-1	.
TGCGCCAACAACCAAGATCGGGACTACGCCTACAATGAGCAGTTCTTC	CANNQDRDYAYNEQFF	TRBJ2-1	TRBD2	TRBV4-3	once
TGTGCTAGCAGTTTTGGGGCCTATAAATCACCCCTCCACTTT	CASSFGAYKSPLHF	TRBJ1-6	.	TRBV28	.
TGTGCCAGCAGTCCCGGGACAGACTATGGTTACATCTTC	CASSPGTDYGYIF	TRBJ1-2	TRBD1	TRBV6-5	once
TGTGCCAGCAGCCCGCGGATAGGGTTCGCCGGGGAGCTGTTTTTT	CASSPRIGFAGELFF	TRBJ2-2	.	TRBV6-5	.
TGCGTCAGCAGTGACTTCGGGTCGCCTTACGAGCAGTACTTC	CVSSDFGSPYEQYF	TRBJ2-7	.	TRBV6-1	.
TGTGCCAGCGGTTTCGTGCTAGGGGATAACTACGAGCAGTACTTC	CASGFVLGDNYEQYF	TRBJ2-7	.	TRBV28	once
TGCGCCTGGAGTGTGGATCGGGGTATTGGCTACACCTTC	CAWSVDRGIGYTF	TRBJ1-2	.	TRBV30	.
TGTCCCAGCAGTTTGGACGTCAGTAATTCACCTCTCCACTTT	CPSSLDVSNSPLHF	TRBJ1-6	.	TRBV5-5	.
TGTGCCAGCAGCATGGTCATGGCGGGAGTGTCCGGGGAGCTGCTTTTT	CASSMVMAGVSGELLF	TRBJ2-2	TRBD2	TRBV11-1	.
TGTGCCAGCAGCCGGGTCAGGGAAGAAACCCAGTACTTC	CASSRVREETQYF	TRBJ2-5	.	TRBV11-2	.
TGTGCCAGCAGCTTTCGAAGCGGGACTAGCCGAGAGGCCCAGTACTTT	CASSFRSGTSREAQYF	TRBJ2-5	TRBD2	TRBV11-2	.
TGCGCCAGCAGCCAAGGGCCACTGGGGACTGAAGCTTTCTTT	CASSQGPLGTEAFF	TRBJ1-1	.	TRBV4-1	many
TGTGCCAGAAGTACGACAGGGCAGAACACCGGGGAGCTGTTTTTT	CARSTTGQNTGELFF	TRBJ2-2	TRBD1	TRBV11-2	few
TGTGCCAGCAGCGCGGTAGGGTTGTGGGAGACCCAGTACTTC	CASSAVGLWETQYF	TRBJ2-5	.	TRBV11-3	.
TGTGCCAGCAGCCATCGAGGAAGCGGGAGCCTCACGTATACGCAGTATTTT	CASSHRGSGSLTYTQYF	TRBJ2-3	TRBD2	TRBV11-2	.
TGTGCCATCAGTTACACAGGGGTGGATTTACCCCTCCACTTT	CAISYTGVDLPLHF	TRBJ1-6	TRBD1	TRBV6-6	.
TGTGCCGGCGCTAGCGGGAGTGGGAATGAGCAGTTCTTC	CAGASGSGNEQFF	TRBJ2-1	TRBD2	TRBV11-3	large
TGTGCCAGCAGCTTGGGGCTAGTTGAAGAGGCCCAGTACTTC	CASSLGLVEEAQYF	TRBJ2-5	.	TRBV5-6	.
TGTGCCAGCAGCGGGGGGGTCGCTCAGCCCCAGCATTTT	CASSGGVAQPQHF	TRBJ1-5	.	TRBV9	.